This T cell receptor (beta chain) was documented in a study of Graves' ophthalmopathy and Graves' hyperthyroidism. Study conclusions and caveats: The majority of expanded thyroid clonotypes above 0.001 frequency also occurred in blood.

Regarding this clonotype: What it binds is not known.

RNA transcripts were the source from which TCR beta CDR3 regions were amplified. Following a first-round RT-PCR that used HTBI primers, a second-round multiplex PCR was carried out. TCRdb re-called the multiplex PCR reads with MiXCR, one entry per CDR3 protein. The sample holds about 400,000 distinct CDR3 sequences, roughly 18% seen once. The sequence derives from a woman under 30 with Graves' ophthalmopathy. Material for sequencing was peripheral blood.

As DNA, the CDR3 is TGTGCCAGCAGTTTAGCGGGCCGAAGCACTGAAGCTTTCTTT. Translation: CASSLAGRSTEAFF. This chain connects TRBV28 to TRBJ1-1; no reliable D call. CDR1 MDHEN and CDR2 SYDVKM come from the germline V gene. The length of the CDR3 is 14 residues. Deletions cut 2 bases from V and 4 bases from J, with 11 bases between.